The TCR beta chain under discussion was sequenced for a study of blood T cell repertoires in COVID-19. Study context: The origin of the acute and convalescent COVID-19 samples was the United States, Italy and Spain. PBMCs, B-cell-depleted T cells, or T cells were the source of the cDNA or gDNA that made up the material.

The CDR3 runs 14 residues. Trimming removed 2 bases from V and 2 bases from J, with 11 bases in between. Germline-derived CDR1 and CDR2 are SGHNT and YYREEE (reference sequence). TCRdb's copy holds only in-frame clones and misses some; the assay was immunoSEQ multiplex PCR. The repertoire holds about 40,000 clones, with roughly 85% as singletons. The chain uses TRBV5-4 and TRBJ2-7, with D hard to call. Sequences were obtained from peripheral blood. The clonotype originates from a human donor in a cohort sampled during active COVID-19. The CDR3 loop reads CASSFGRNAYEQYF. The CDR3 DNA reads TGTGCCAGCAGCTTTGGCAGGAATGCCTACGAGCAGTACTTC.